This record concerns one TCR beta chain sequence. Antigen specificity is unknown. Distinct nucleotide sequences in the sample also encode this CDR3. This specimen comes from a study of graft-versus-host responses after intestinal transplantation. Overall study: Anti-thymocyte globulin was used for induction in all recipients, who then took tacrolimus and steroids for roughly 3 years. Study-level findings and limits: Allografts from individuals with graft-donor T cell macrochimerism displayed high graft-versus-host to host-versus-graft clonal ratios. Recipient-marrow GvH clones were detected, some having first appeared in ileum or blood.

Libraries were prepared by immunoSEQ multiplex PCR; TCRdb keeps only in-frame clonotypes and omits some of them. The data hold roughly 130,000 clones, with nearly 95% observed a single time. V dropped 4 bases and J dropped 4; count of bases not matched to a gene: 1. This CDR3 is built from 13 residues. CDR1 SGHRS and CDR2 YFSETQ come from the germline V gene. The clonotype comes from a human donor who received an intestinal transplant. The source was unstimulated CD4+ T cells sorted from spleen or lymph node cells, collected before intestinal transplant. The rearrangement links TRBV5-1 to TRBJ2-7, with 11 bases identical to TRBD1. The CDR3 here is CASSRDRGYEQYF. The CDR3 nucleotides read TGCGCCAGCAGCCGGGACAGGGGGTACGAGCAGTACTTC.